This TCR beta chain was captured in a study of identical twins. Findings and caveats of the study: The models gave estimates that fell short of the out-of-frame TCR alpha sharing seen in monozygotic twins. Within twin pairs, the out-of-frame alpha sequences they shared showed excess low generation probability. Insertions ran lower in abundant cord blood beta clonotypes, though not in memory repertoires.

This clonotype was seen only a few times. Its specificity is unknown. The CDR3 is made up of 15 amino acids. The germline gives CDR1 SNHLY, CDR2 FYNNEI. The V and J ends lost 3 bases and 1 base respectively, with 11 bases between them. Template switching supplied a universal primer site; unique molecular identifiers were carried on the cDNA. TCRdb itself ran the 5' RACE reads through MiXCR, one entry per CDR3 protein. The table lists approximately 220,000 distinct CDR3 sequences, around 7.6% of them singletons. The same data also went into a second study, on yellow fever vaccine responses in identical twins.

Sequenced sample: CD8+ T cells sorted from blood. V and J are TRBV2 and TRBJ2-3; weak D call: TRBD1 (6 bases). The source of this sequence is a woman between 18 and 29 years old in good health. The CDR3 region is CASSDRDTRTDTQYF. The DNA for the CDR3 is TGTGCCAGCAGTGACCGGGACACCCGCACAGATACGCAGTATTTT.